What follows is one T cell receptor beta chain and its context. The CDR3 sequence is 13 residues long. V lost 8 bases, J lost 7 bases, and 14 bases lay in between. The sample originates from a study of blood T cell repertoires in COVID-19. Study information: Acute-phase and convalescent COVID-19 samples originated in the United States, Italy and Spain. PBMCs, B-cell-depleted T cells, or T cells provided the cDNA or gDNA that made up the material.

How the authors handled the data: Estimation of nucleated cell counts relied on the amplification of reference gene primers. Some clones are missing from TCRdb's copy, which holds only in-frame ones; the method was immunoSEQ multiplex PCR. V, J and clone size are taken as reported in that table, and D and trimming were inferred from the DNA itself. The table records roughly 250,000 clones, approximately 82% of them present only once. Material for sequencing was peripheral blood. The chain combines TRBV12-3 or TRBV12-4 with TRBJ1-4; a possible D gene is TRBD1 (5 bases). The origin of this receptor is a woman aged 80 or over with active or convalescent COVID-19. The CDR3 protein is CASDCRVGEKLFF. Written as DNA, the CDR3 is TGTGCCAGCGACTGCAGGGTGGGTGAAAAACTGTTTTTT.